Included here is one T cell receptor (beta chain) sequence, with context. Its antigen remains unidentified. CDR3 length: 15 residues. The V and J ends lost 6 bases and 4 bases, in that order; junction bases with no gene match: 11. Germline CDR1 reads ENHRY; CDR2 reads SYGVKD. TCRdb's table, derived via immunoSEQ multiplex PCR, lists solely in-frame clones and lacks some. There are around 25,000 clones in the sample; about 88% occur only once, and 5% to 8% lies in the top ten. This sample is drawn from a study of PD-1 blockade in classical Hodgkin lymphoma. Regarding the study as a whole: According to reports, newly diagnosed patients had lower baseline TCR diversity than healthy donors, and relapsed/refractory patients had lower baseline TCR diversity still. The diversity seen at baseline in complete responders resembled that of newly diagnosed patients. After ASCT, patients who started nivolumab under 1 year later were excluded.

As for time point: cycle 4 day 1 (C4D1), after five to seven weeks of nivolumab. All patients relapsed after autologous stem cell transplantation, and brentuximab vedotin exposure varied. The J gene is TRBJ2-7, the V gene TRBV10-3, with TRBD1 identical over 8 bases. This specimen consisted of peripheral blood mononuclear cells (PBMCs), obtained before the fourth cycle of nivolumab. The receptor was derived from a human donor with classical Hodgkin lymphoma. CDR3 sequence reads: CAISGGEDRVYEQYF. The CDR3 DNA reads as TGTGCCATCAGCGGGGGCGAGGACAGGGTGTACGAGCAGTACTTC.